This note documents a single T cell receptor beta chain sequence. This sample is part of a study of blood T cell repertoires in COVID-19. Under the authors' procedure: How many nucleated cells were present was estimated from reference gene primer amplification. Sequencing used immunoSEQ multiplex PCR; TCRdb keeps in-frame clones, though not all of them. Clone size and V and J calls were adopted from that table, with D and trimming inferred from the DNA. The data show about 170,000 clones, around 86% seen once. The specimen was peripheral blood. The sequence was collected from a man between 65 and 85 years old with acute or convalescent COVID-19.

The CDR3 loop is CASSSQAVYEQYF. CDR3 in DNA: TGTGCCAGCAGTTCCCAAGCGGTGTACGAGCAGTACTTC. V is TRBV28 and J is TRBJ2-7; D possibly corresponds to TRBD2 (5 bases). Germline V CDR1 and CDR2: MDHEN, SYDVKM. This CDR3 region has 13 residues. The V gene lost 4 bases and the J gene lost 4 bases, with 11 bases spanning the gap.